Listed here are 17 T cell receptor beta chains from one sample, sequenced in a study of shared clonotypes between healthy human individuals. Generated by immunoSEQ multiplex PCR, the TCRdb table keeps only in-frame clones and is missing some. Among over a million clones, 78% were seen once, and the ten largest hold 0.5% to 0.65%. Sequenced sample: memory CD4+ T cells from PBMCs. The subset here: CD45RA-negative fraction. The source of these receptors is a man aged 18 to 29 in good health. Some clones in this sample may be carry-over from other donors' samples.

This clone has just a few counts. The chain combines TRBV27 with TRBJ1-5, with 8 nucleotides matching TRBD1. CDR3 length equals 18 residues. J lost 0 bases, V lost 7 bases, and 14 bases had no gene match. Germline loops: CDR1 MNHEY, CDR2 SMNVEV (reference sequence). CDR3 DNA: TGTGCCAGCATGGGGTGTGACGGGACAGGATATAGCAATCAGCCCCAGCATTTT. The encoded protein is CASMGCDGTGYSNQPQHF.

The chain joins TRBV6-5 to TRBJ2-1; D perhaps matches TRBD2 (5 bases). Germline V CDR1 and CDR2: MNHEY, SVGAGI. The CDR3 runs 15 residues. CDR3 coding DNA: TGTGCTCGCCCGGCGGACTCCTTCCCCTACAATGAGCAGTTCTTC. Residues: CARPADSFPYNEQFF.

This chain connects TRBV11-3 to TRBJ2-1, with 12 positions matching TRBD2. The CDR3 contains 14 residues. Germline-derived CDR1 and CDR2 are SGHNT and YENEEA. V trimming: 3 bases; J trimming: 9 bases; junction bases outside the gene matches: 3. CDR3 nucleotides: TGTGCCAGCAGCTTTACTAGCGGGAGGTCTGAGCAGTTCTTC. Translating gives CASSFTSGRSEQFF.

This clone was seen a single time. The chain carries TRBV4-1 and TRBJ2-1; TRBD2 aligns across 7 bases. Per germline, CDR1 MGHRA and CDR2 YSYEKL. The CDR3 contains 17 residues. The V and J ends lost 0 bases and 5 bases, in that order; junction bases with no gene match: 10. CDR3 loop: CASSQDPASGKDNEQFF. In nucleotides, the CDR3 is TGCGCCAGCAGCCAAGATCCCGCTAGCGGAAAGGACAATGAGCAGTTCTTC.

The chain uses TRBV9 and TRBJ2-7, with D possibly being TRBD2 (5 bases). This CDR3 has 15 residues. Per the germline V gene, CDR1 is SGDLS and CDR2 is YYNGEE. Trimming removed 0 bases from V and 3 bases from J, with 13 bases in between. The CDR3 spells CASSVVGWERYEQYF. The CDR3 DNA reads as TGTGCCAGCAGCGTAGTGGGCTGGGAGCGCTACGAGCAGTACTTC. Full variable domain (remainder filled in from reference TRBV9 and TRBJ2-7): DSGVTQTPKHLITATGQRVTLRCSPRSGDLSVYWYQQSLDQGLQFLIQYYNGEERAKGNILERFSAQQFPDLHSELNLSSLELGDSALYFCASSVVGWERYEQYFGPGTRLTVT.

This chain joins TRBV6-6 and TRBJ2-7; 10 nucleotides agree with TRBD2. With V trimmed by 7 bases and J by 2 bases, 5 bases remained unmatched. CDR3 size: 14 residues. The germline gives CDR1 MNHNY, CDR2 SVGAGI (reference sequence). CDR3 sequence (DNA): TGTGCCAGCACAGCGGGAGGGCCTCCCTACGAGCAGTACTTC. It yields the protein CASTAGGPPYEQYF.

The chain has TRBV19 and TRBJ1-5, with D possibly TRBD1 on 5 matching bases. The V end was cut by 6 bases, the J end by 5 bases, with 20 bases between. The CDR3 extends over 16 amino acids. CDR1 LNHDA and CDR2 SQIVND come from the germline V gene (reference sequence). CDR3 coding DNA: TGTGCCAGTAGGACCAGTGGGGCGCATTGGGATCAGCCCCAGCATTTT. Translating gives CASRTSGAHWDQPQHF.

CDR3 sequence (DNA): TGTGCCAGCAGCCACCGACTAGCGGGAGATACAGATACGCAGTATTTT. Translation: CASSHRLAGDTDTQYF. The chain joins TRBV2 to TRBJ2-3; 12 bases align to TRBD2. This CDR3 contains 16 residues. J was trimmed by 3 bases and V by 6 bases; bases with no gene match: 7. Per germline, CDR1 SNHLY and CDR2 FYNNEI. The full variable domain, its missing parts supplied by reference TRBV2 and TRBJ2-3, is EPEVTQTPSHQVTQMGQEVILRCVPISNHLYFYWYRQILGQKVEFLVSFYNNEISEKSEIFDDQFSVERPDGSNFTLKIRSTKLEDSAMYFCASSHRLAGDTDTQYFGPGTRLTVL.

The chain employs TRBV4-3 and TRBJ2-3; no definite D call. Trimming removed 0 bases at V and 4 bases at J, with 8 bases between. The CDR3 totals 14 residues. Per germline, CDR1 LGHNA and CDR2 YSLEER. As DNA, the CDR3 is TGCGCCAGCAGCCAAGAAAAGGCTGCAGATACGCAGTATTTT. It translates to CASSQEKAADTQYF.

The chain combines TRBV27 with TRBJ2-7; the D gene is possibly TRBD2 (6 bases). The CDR3 is made up of 14 amino acids. Germline V gene lookup returns CDR1 MNHEY and CDR2 SMNVEV (reference sequence). Trimming took 8 bases from V and 6 from J, leaving 20 bases between them. The CDR3 bases are TGTGCCAGCCCAGGGTCTAGCAATAGCGGCGAGCAGTACTTC. Translation: CASPGSSNSGEQYF.

The chain employs TRBV29-1 and TRBJ1-2; no definite D call. Germline V lookup: CDR1 SQVTM, CDR2 ANQGSEA. CDR3 length: 14 amino acids. Trimming took 6 bases from V and 1 from J, leaving 15 bases between them. CDR3 DNA: TGCAGCGTGGACCCTAATACCCTTAACTATGGCTACACCTTC. Translation gives CSVDPNTLNYGYTF.

In nucleotides, the CDR3 is TGTGCCAGCAGCTTTGCGGAAGCGGGGCTCAACGTCCTGACTTTC. Its translation: CASSFAEAGLNVLTF. The chain employs TRBV7-9 and TRBJ2-6; TRBD2 matches 7 bases. V shed 3 bases, J shed 9 bases, and the junction held 8 bases outside the gene matches. Germline-derived CDR1 and CDR2 are SEHNR and FQNEAQ (reference sequence). This CDR3 is built from 15 residues.

Comments on this clone: One end of the junction does not line up with germline, which may come from a read error. This chain links TRBV2 with TRBJ1-4, with D possibly TRBD1 on 6 matching bases. Looked up from germline, CDR1 is SNHLY and CDR2 is FYNNEI. This CDR3 has 15 residues. The CDR3, as DNA: TGTGCCAGCACCTGGACCGGGACAACGAATGAAAAACTGTTTTTT. Translation gives CASTWTGTTNEKLFF.

This clone appeared a few times. This chain links TRBV12-5 with TRBJ2-7; the D gene could be TRBD1 or TRBD2 (5 bases each). The ends were cut back, 9 bases at V and 0 bases at J, with 12 bases in the middle. The CDR3 has 13 residues. CDR1 is LGHNT and CDR2 is FRNRAP in the germline V gene. The CDR3 bases are TGTGCTAGCGCCCGAGGGACCTCCTACGAGCAGTACTTC. This translates into CASARGTSYEQYF.

The table lists this clone with many counts. Other DNA sequences in this sample translate to the same CDR3. The CDR3 is CASSQDGAADTQYF. Here the CDR3 DNA reads TGCGCCAGCAGCCAAGATGGGGCCGCAGATACGCAGTATTTT. The rearrangement uses TRBV4-1 and TRBJ2-3; possibly TRBD1 for D (5 bases). CDR3 length equals 14 residues. Trimming took 0 bases from V and 4 from J, leaving 8 bases between them. Germline values: CDR1 MGHRA, CDR2 YSYEKL.

The rearrangement joins TRBV5-1 to TRBJ2-5; 7 nucleotides line up with TRBD1. Germline CDR1 reads SGHRS; CDR2 reads YFSETQ. The V segment lost 4 bases and the J segment 5 bases; nucleotides outside the gene matches: 11. This CDR3 has 15 amino acids. The CDR3 sequence: CASSTGQATGETQYF. The CDR3, as DNA: TGCGCCAGCAGCACCGGACAGGCAACAGGGGAGACCCAGTACTTC.

The chain is built from TRBV5-1 and TRBJ2-3, with a weak D call TRBD2 (5 bases). CDR1 SGHRS and CDR2 YFSETQ come from the germline V gene. With 2 bases removed from V and 8 bases from J, the gap between germline ends came to 9 bases. The CDR3 totals 12 residues. In DNA, the CDR3 is TGCGCCAGCAGCTTCGACTACGGTACGCAGTATTTT. Residues: CASSFDYGTQYF.